These 20 T cell receptor beta chains were all obtained from the same sample, sequenced in a study of T cells after yellow fever vaccination. Using its own MiXCR run on the 5' RACE reads, TCRdb lists one record per CDR3 protein. The data hold roughly 400,000 distinct CDR3 sequences, with around 20% observed a single time. This sample comprised PBMCs, obtained before the yellow fever booster vaccination. These receptors all come from a man younger than 35 who received the YFV17D yellow fever vaccine.

As DNA, the CDR3 is TGCGCCAGCAGCCGGGCCGGGACTAGCGTTTACAATGAGCAGTTCTTC. Its protein product is CASSRAGTSVYNEQFF. The chain joins TRBV4-3 to TRBJ2-1; 10 bases match TRBD2. CDR1 is LGHNA and CDR2 is YSLEER in the germline V gene. The CDR3 is made up of 16 amino acids. Trimming took 4 bases from V and 4 from J; bases not matched to a gene: 7.

This clonotype was counted between two and nine times. CDR3 sequence: CASSYSTLGDWGTQYF. The CDR3 coding sequence is TGTGCCAGCAGTTACTCGACTCTAGGGGATTGGGGGACCCAGTACTTC. The V and J genes are TRBV6-5 and TRBJ2-5; D perhaps matches TRBD1 (5 bases). Germline loops: CDR1 MNHEY, CDR2 SVGAGI. V lost 0 bases to trimming and J lost 7 bases, with 18 bases between them. This CDR3 has 16 amino acids.

The chain carries TRBV4-3 and TRBJ2-1; 9 bases line up with TRBD2. The CDR3 extends over 15 amino acids. CDR1 and CDR2 (germline): LGHNA, YSLEER. Unmatched junction bases numbered 6, after V lost 3 bases and J lost 6 bases. The CDR3 sequence: CASSQVAGVVNEQFF. In nucleotides, the CDR3 is TGCGCCAGCAGCCAGGTAGCGGGGGTGGTCAATGAGCAGTTCTTC.

The chain is built from TRBV7-8 and TRBJ1-5; 9 nucleotides agree with TRBD1. Trimming cost V 5 bases and J 1 base; bases outside gene matches: 9. Per the germline V gene, CDR1 is SGHVS and CDR2 is FQNEAQ. This CDR3 comprises 17 residues. CDR3 sequence reads: CASSRDRVVKSNQPQHF. In DNA form, the CDR3 reads TGTGCCAGCAGCAGGGACAGGGTTGTAAAGAGCAATCAGCCCCAGCATTTT.

The J gene is TRBJ1-1, the V gene TRBV6-5; 8 bases are a match to TRBD1. The CDR3 is made up of 14 amino acids. Unmatched junction bases numbered 5, after V lost 5 bases and J lost 3 bases. Looked up from germline, CDR1 is MNHEY and CDR2 is SVGAGI. The chain's CDR3 is CASSQGAGDTEAFF. As DNA, the CDR3 is TGTGCCAGCAGTCAGGGGGCAGGCGACACTGAAGCTTTCTTT.

This clonotype was detected ten times or more. This chain joins TRBV5-6 and TRBJ1-2; D gene ambiguous. The CDR3 is made up of 14 amino acids. Trimming left V 1 base short and J 0 bases short, with 7 bases between. Germline CDR1 is SGHDT and CDR2 is YYEEEE. The CDR3 spells CASSLYGANYGYTF. The DNA of the CDR3 is TGTGCCAGCAGCTTGTACGGGGCTAACTATGGCTACACCTTC. Full variable domain (outside the CDR3, taken from reference TRBV5-6 and TRBJ1-2): DAGVTQSPTHLIKTRGQQVTLRCSPKSGHDTVSWYQQALGQGPQFIFQYYEEEERQRGNFPDRFSGHQFPNYSSELNVNALLLGDSALYLCASSLYGANYGYTFGSGTRLTVV.

This clonotype was recorded a few times. The chain is built from TRBV4-3 and TRBJ1-1; D is undetermined. V shed 0 bases and J shed 11 bases, with 13 bases lying between them. Germline CDR1 is LGHNA and CDR2 is YSLEER. The CDR3 runs 13 residues. CDR3 sequence: CASSQDNGIIAFF. CDR3 DNA: TGCGCCAGCAGCCAAGATAACGGGATTATTGCTTTCTTT.

This clonotype has only a few counts. DNA of the CDR3: TGCAGCGCTGAGACAGGGGCGGAAGATACGCAGTATTTT. It specifies CSAETGAEDTQYF. The rearrangement links TRBV29-1 to TRBJ2-3, with 8 bases aligning to TRBD1. Germline V gene lookup returns CDR1 SQVTM and CDR2 ANQGSEA. The CDR3 runs to 13 residues. With 7 bases clipped from V and 5 bases from J, the junction kept 8 bases outside the gene matches.

This clonotype has just a few counts. Written as DNA, the CDR3 is TGTGCCAGCAGCCCCCTTTCTAACACAGATACGCAGTATTTT. Its protein is CASSPLSNTDTQYF. V and J are TRBV7-3 and TRBJ2-3, with unresolved D. Trimming removed 5 bases from V and 2 bases from J, with 11 bases in between. The CDR3 consists of 14 residues. Germline values: CDR1 SGHTA, CDR2 FQGTGA. Full variable domain (remainder filled in from reference TRBV7-3 and TRBJ2-3): GAGVSQTPSNKVTEKGKYVELRCDPISGHTALYWYRQSLGQGPEFLIYFQGTGAADDSGLPNDRFFAVRPEGSVSTLKIQRTERGDSAVYLCASSPLSNTDTQYFGPGTRLTVL.

This clonotype has only a few counts. The V gene is TRBV29-1, the J gene TRBJ2-7, with D possibly matching TRBD1 (5 bases). This CDR3 is 13 amino acids long. V lost 5 bases and J lost 2, with 13 bases in between. Germline V CDR1 and CDR2: SQVTM, ANQGSEA. CDR3 sequence: CSVSPSRAYEQYF. In DNA, the CDR3 is TGCAGCGTTTCTCCCTCCAGGGCCTACGAGCAGTACTTC.

This clonotype was seen a few times. J is TRBJ2-7 and V is TRBV28, with a possible D match to TRBD1 (6 bases). V was shortened by 7 bases and J by 4 bases, with 11 bases between the two germline ends. This CDR3 has 12 residues. Germline V gene sequence: CDR1 MDHEN, CDR2 SYDVKM. Here the CDR3 reads CASTTGKYEQYF. For the CDR3, the DNA is TGTGCCAGCACTACAGGGAAATACGAGCAGTACTTC.

The chain combines TRBV15 with TRBJ2-7; 12 nucleotides align to TRBD2. Unmatched junction bases numbered 2, after V lost 5 bases and J lost 0 bases. Germline-derived CDR1 and CDR2 are LNHNV and YYDKDF (reference sequence). The CDR3 has 15 residues. CDR3 in amino acids: CATSSGLAGSYEQYF. The CDR3 nucleotides read TGTGCCACCAGCTCGGGACTAGCGGGCTCCTACGAGCAGTACTTC. The variable domain in full, completed from reference TRBV15 and TRBJ2-7, reads DAMVIQNPRYQVTQFGKPVTLSCSQTLNHNVMYWYQQKSSQAPKLLFHYYDKDFNNEADTPDNFQSRRPNTSFCFLDIRSPGLGDTAMYLCATSSGLAGSYEQYFGPGTRLTVT.

This clonotype was recorded a few times. V usage is TRBV20-1 and J usage is TRBJ2-1, with TRBD2 matching 10 bases. The CDR3 sequence is 15 residues long. Germline loops: CDR1 DFQATT, CDR2 SNEGSKA (reference sequence). Trimming took 3 bases from V and 10 from J; bases not matched to a gene: 12. The CDR3 DNA is TGCAGTGCTAGTTACGGACTAGCGGCGATCGGGGAGCAGTTCTTC. Its translation: CSASYGLAAIGEQFF.

This chain connects TRBV13 to TRBJ2-7, with D unclear. The CDR3 consists of 11 residues. CDR1 and CDR2 (germline): PRHDT, FYEKMQ (reference sequence). Trimming shortened V by 2 bases and J by 5 bases, and 4 bases separated the two germline ends. This CDR3 is CASSLLDEQYF. The CDR3 DNA reads as TGTGCCAGCAGCTTACTGGACGAGCAGTACTTC. Full variable domain (outside the CDR3, taken from reference TRBV13 and TRBJ2-7): AAGVIQSPRHLIKEKRETATLKCYPIPRHDTVYWYQQGPGQDPQFLISFYEKMQSDKGSIPDRFSAQQFSDYHSELNMSSLELGDSALYFCASSLLDEQYFGPGTRLTVT.

The rearrangement joins TRBV5-1 to TRBJ1-1, with D perhaps TRBD1 (5 bases). Per germline, CDR1 SGHRS and CDR2 YFSETQ. The germline V and J ends were trimmed by 4 bases and 0 bases, with 16 bases remaining between them. This CDR3 comprises 16 residues. CDR3 DNA: TGCGCCAGCAGCCGGACCGACAGTAGGCTGAACACTGAAGCTTTCTTT. Protein: CASSRTDSRLNTEAFF.

The J gene is TRBJ2-2, the V gene TRBV6-2 or TRBV6-3; D might be TRBD1 or TRBD2, each matching 6 bases. Trimming pared 1 base from V and 3 bases from J, leaving 15 bases between. The CDR3 is 17 amino acids. Germline CDR1 reads MNHEY; CDR2 reads SVGEGT. CDR3 loop: CASSYLRLGGYTGELFF. CDR3 nucleotide sequence: TGTGCCAGCAGTTACTTGAGACTAGGGGGATACACCGGGGAGCTGTTTTTT.

The chain uses TRBV6-5 and TRBJ1-2; D is unclear. The germline V and J ends were trimmed by 5 bases and 8 bases, with 15 bases remaining between them. Germline CDR1 reads MNHEY; CDR2 reads SVGAGI. The CDR3 is 13 residues long. CDR3 amino acids: CASSPGVVQGYTF. In DNA, the CDR3 is TGTGCCAGCAGTCCCGGGGTTGTACAGGGCTACACCTTC.

This clonotype was detected only a few times. This rearrangement joins TRBV12-3 or TRBV12-4 to TRBJ1-3; D unresolved. Trimming left V 7 bases short and J 4 bases short, with 8 bases between. This CDR3 spans 12 amino acids. CDR3 amino acids: CASNPGGNTIYF. The CDR3 DNA follows: TGTGCCAGCAACCCCGGCGGAAACACCATATATTTT.

This clonotype turned up a few times. The chain couples TRBV3-1 to TRBJ1-2; D is uncertain. V lost 0 bases and J 6 bases, leaving 5 bases between the germline ends. Germline V gives CDR1 LGHDT, CDR2 YNNKEL (reference sequence). The CDR3 length is 12 residues. CDR3 nucleotides: TGTGCCAGCAGCCAAGAACGGAATGGCTACACCTTC. Its translation: CASSQERNGYTF. Based on the CDR3 plus reference TRBV3-1 and TRBJ1-2, the full variable domain is DTAVSQTPKYLVTQMGNDKSIKCEQNLGHDTMYWYKQDSKKFLKIMFSYNNKELIINETVPNRFSPKSPDKAHLNLHINSLELGDSAVYFCASSQERNGYTFGSGTRLTVV.

This clonotype was seen a handful of times. The V call is TRBV5-1, the J call TRBJ1-3, with a tentative D call TRBD1 (6 bases). Trimming cost V 4 bases and J 7 bases, with 15 bases left between them. The CDR3 totals 14 residues. Germline CDR1 is SGHRS and CDR2 is YFSETQ. The CDR3 DNA reads TGCGCCAGCAGCACCTCCGGGACACCGAACACCATATATTTT. Protein sequence: CASSTSGTPNTIYF.